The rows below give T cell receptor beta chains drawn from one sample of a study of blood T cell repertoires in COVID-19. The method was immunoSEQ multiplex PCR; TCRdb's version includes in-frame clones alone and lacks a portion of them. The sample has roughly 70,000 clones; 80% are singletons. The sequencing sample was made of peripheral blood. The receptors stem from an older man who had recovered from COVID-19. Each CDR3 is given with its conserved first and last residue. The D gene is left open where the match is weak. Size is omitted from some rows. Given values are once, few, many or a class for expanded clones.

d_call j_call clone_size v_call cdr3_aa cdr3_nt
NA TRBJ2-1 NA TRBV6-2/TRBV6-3 CASSYARKMGEQFF TGTGCCAGCAGTTACGCTAGAAAGATGGGTGAGCAGTTCTTC
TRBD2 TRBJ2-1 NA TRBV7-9 CASRPRAGGSGNYNEQFF TGTGCCAGCAGGCCCCGCGCGGGAGGAAGTGGAAACTACAATGAGCAGTTCTTC
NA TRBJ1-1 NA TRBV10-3 CAISEPGTEAFF TGTGCCATCAGTGAGCCGGGCACTGAAGCTTTCTTT
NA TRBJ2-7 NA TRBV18 CASSQEGLWGEQYF TGTGCCAGCTCACAGGAGGGCCTCTGGGGCGAGCAGTACTTC
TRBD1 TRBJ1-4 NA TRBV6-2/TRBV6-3 CASSLRTGITTNEKLFF TGTGCCAGCAGTTTACGGACAGGGATAACAACTAATGAAAAACTGTTTTTT
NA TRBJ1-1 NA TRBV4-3 CASSQAEMNTEAFF TGCGCCAGCAGCCAAGCGGAGATGAACACTGAAGCTTTCTTT
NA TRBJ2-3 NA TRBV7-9 CASSSWTTGADTQYF TGTGCCAGCAGCTCCTGGACGACGGGGGCAGATACGCAGTATTTT
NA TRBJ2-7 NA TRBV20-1 CSVKSGDEQYF TGCAGTGTCAAATCAGGGGACGAGCAGTACTTC
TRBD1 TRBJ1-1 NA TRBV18 CASSPPGTGGGTAFF TGTGCCAGCTCACCACCCGGGACAGGGGGCGGGACAGCTTTCTTT
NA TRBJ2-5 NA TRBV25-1 CASSPTARGGEEETQYF TGTGCCAGCAGTCCGACCGCCAGGGGAGGGGAGGAAGAGACCCAGTACTTC
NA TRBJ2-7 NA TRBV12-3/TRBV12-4 CASSLSLYEQYF TGTGCCAGCAGTTTATCCCTCTACGAGCAGTACTTC
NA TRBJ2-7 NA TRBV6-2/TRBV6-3 CASSYSAQGKAYEQYF TGTGCCAGCAGTTACTCGGCCCAGGGAAAGGCCTACGAGCAGTACTTC
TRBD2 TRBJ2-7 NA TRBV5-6 CASSLSSGSGEQYF TGTGCCAGCAGCTTGTCCAGCGGGAGTGGGGAGCAGTACTTC
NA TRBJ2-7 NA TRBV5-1 CASSLTSHYEQYF TGCGCCAGCAGCTTGACTAGTCATTACGAGCAGTACTTC
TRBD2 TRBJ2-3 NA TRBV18 CASSPGDLGAGGPNTQYF TGTGCCAGCTCACCAGGTGACCTTGGAGCGGGGGGGCCGAATACGCAGTATTTT
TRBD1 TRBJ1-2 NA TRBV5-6 CASSTSDMTGGFGYTF TGTGCCAGCAGCACATCTGATATGACAGGGGGCTTTGGCTACACCTTC
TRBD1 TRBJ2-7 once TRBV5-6 CASSFLGQGNYEQYF TGTGCCAGCAGCTTTTTGGGACAGGGGAACTACGAGCAGTACTTC
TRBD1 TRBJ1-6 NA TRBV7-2 CASSLSTGANSPLHF TGTGCCAGCAGCCTATCGACAGGGGCCAATTCACCCCTCCACTTT
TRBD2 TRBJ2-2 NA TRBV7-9 CASSMSSGHTGELFF TGTGCCAGCAGCATGTCTAGCGGCCACACCGGGGAGCTGTTTTTT
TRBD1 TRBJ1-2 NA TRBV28 CASRETGEVYGYTF TGTGCCAGCAGAGAGACAGGGGAAGTTTATGGCTACACCTTC
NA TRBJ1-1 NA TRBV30 CAWMSSNTEAFF TGTGCCTGGATGAGCTCTAACACTGAAGCTTTCTTT
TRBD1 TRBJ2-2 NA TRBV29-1 CSAGQDRAGELFF TGCAGCGCCGGACAGGACAGGGCCGGGGAGCTGTTTTTT
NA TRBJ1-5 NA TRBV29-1 CSVALGDQPQHF TGCAGCGTTGCCCTAGGGGATCAGCCCCAGCATTTT
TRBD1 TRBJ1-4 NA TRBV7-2 CASSPITGVGEKLFF TGTGCCAGCAGCCCAATTACAGGGGTAGGCGAAAAACTGTTTTTT
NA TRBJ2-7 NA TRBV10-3 CAISERAGSYEQYF TGTGCCATCAGTGAGCGCGCAGGGTCCTACGAGCAGTACTTC
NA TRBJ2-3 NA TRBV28 CASSTTGTDTQYF TGTGCCAGCAGTACGACAGGCACAGATACGCAGTATTTT
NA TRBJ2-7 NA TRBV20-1 CSASGPGEQYF TGCAGTGCTAGCGGCCCGGGCGAGCAGTACTTC
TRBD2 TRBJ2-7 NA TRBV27 CASSRGGTGNYEQYF TGTGCCAGCAGCCGGGGAGGGACGGGAAACTACGAGCAGTACTTC
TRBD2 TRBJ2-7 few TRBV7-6 CASSWGGSSYEQYF TGTGCCAGCAGCTGGGGCGGGAGCTCCTACGAGCAGTACTTC
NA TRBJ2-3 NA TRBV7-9 CASSFYSGTSTDTQYF TGTGCCAGCAGCTTTTATAGTGGGACTAGCACAGATACGCAGTATTTT
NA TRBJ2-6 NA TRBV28 CASTSPRGGDRTNVLTF TGTGCCAGCACCTCCCCCCGGGGCGGGGATAGGACCAACGTCCTGACTTTC
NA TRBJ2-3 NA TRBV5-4 CASFSGVNPDTQYF TGTGCCAGTTTTTCGGGGGTGAATCCAGATACGCAGTATTTT
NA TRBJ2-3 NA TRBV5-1 CASSLGLGPSSTDTQYF TGCGCCAGCAGCTTGGGACTAGGCCCCTCTAGCACAGATACGCAGTATTTT
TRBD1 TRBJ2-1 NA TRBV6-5 CASRYSGQGVDEQFF TGTGCCAGCAGATATTCCGGACAGGGGGTAGATGAGCAGTTCTTC
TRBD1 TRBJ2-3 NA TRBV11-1 CASSLNPRGQDTQYF TGTGCCAGCAGCTTAAACCCCAGGGGGCAAGATACGCAGTATTTT
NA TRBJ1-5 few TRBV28 CASTRNNQPQHF TGTGCCAGCACGCGAAACAATCAGCCCCAGCATTTT
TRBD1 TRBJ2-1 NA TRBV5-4 CASSFLLGTGVNEQFF TGTGCCAGCAGCTTCCTTCTCGGGACAGGGGTCAATGAGCAGTTCTTC
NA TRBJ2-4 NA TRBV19 CASIGQGGNIQYF TGTGCCAGTATTGGGCAGGGCGGAAACATTCAGTACTTC
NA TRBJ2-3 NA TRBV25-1 CASSEPEGRSTDTQYF TGTGCCAGCAGTGAACCCGAAGGCAGGAGCACAGATACGCAGTATTTT
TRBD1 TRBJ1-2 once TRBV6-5 CASKGQGVRMYGYTF TGTGCCAGCAAGGGACAGGGGGTTAGGATGTATGGCTACACCTTC
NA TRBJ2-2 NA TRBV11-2 CASSSYNTGELFF TGTGCCAGCAGCTCGTATAACACCGGGGAGCTGTTTTTT
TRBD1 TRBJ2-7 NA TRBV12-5 CASGRQGYEQYF TGTGCTAGTGGTCGACAGGGGTACGAGCAGTACTTC
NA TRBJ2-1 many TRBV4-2 CASSQGDLPYNEQFF TGTGCCAGCAGCCAAGGGGACTTGCCGTACAATGAGCAGTTCTTC
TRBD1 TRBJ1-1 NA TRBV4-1 CASSTTGTGTEAFF TGCGCCAGCAGCACCACCGGGACAGGGACTGAAGCTTTCTTT
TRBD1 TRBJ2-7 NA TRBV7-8 CASSRTGAYEQYF TGTGCCAGCAGCAGGACAGGGGCCTACGAGCAGTACTTC
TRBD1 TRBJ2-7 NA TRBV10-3 CAISPTGGSYEQYF TGTGCCATCAGTCCCACAGGGGGCTCCTACGAGCAGTACTTC
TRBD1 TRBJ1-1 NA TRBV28 CASSKGTGGENTEAFF TGTGCCAGCAGTAAGGGGACAGGGGGAGAGAACACTGAAGCTTTCTTT
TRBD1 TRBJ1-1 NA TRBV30 CAWSGDREANTEAFF TGTGCCTGGAGTGGGGACAGGGAGGCGAACACTGAAGCTTTCTTT
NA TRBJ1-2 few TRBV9 CASSASGGGNDYTF TGTGCCAGCAGCGCTAGTGGTGGAGGGAATGACTACACCTTC
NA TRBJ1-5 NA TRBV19 CASSLGVTGYSNQPQHF TGTGCCAGTAGTTTGGGTGTGACAGGCTATAGCAATCAGCCCCAGCATTTT
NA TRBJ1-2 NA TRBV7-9 CASSFDSYGYTF TGTGCCAGCAGTTTCGACAGCTATGGCTACACCTTC
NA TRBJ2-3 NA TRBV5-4 CASSLYGPGDTQYF TGTGCCAGCAGCCTGTATGGACCGGGGGATACGCAGTATTTT
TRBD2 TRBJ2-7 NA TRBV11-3 CASSSGLAGRYEQYF TGTGCCAGCAGCTCAGGACTAGCGGGGCGCTACGAGCAGTACTTC
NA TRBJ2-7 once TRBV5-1 CASSLDSGEIYEQYF TGCGCCAGCAGCTTGGATTCGGGGGAGATCTACGAGCAGTACTTC
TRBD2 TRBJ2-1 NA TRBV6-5 CASAGTTVNEQFF TGTGCCAGCGCCGGGACTACCGTGAATGAGCAGTTCTTC